A selection of T cell receptor beta chains follows, all from one sample in a study of blood T cell repertoires in COVID-19. The protocol was immunoSEQ multiplex PCR, while the TCRdb copy is restricted to in-frame clones and leaves out a portion. The table records some 200,000 clones, about 80% of them present only once. The specimen sequenced was peripheral blood. The receptors stem from a human donor with acute or convalescent COVID-19. The donor label of this sample is uncertain. Both conserved end residues are part of each CDR3. The D gene is left open where the match is weak. The size of a clone is reported for some rows only, either as once, few or many, or as a class for expanded clones.

d_call	clone_size	v_call	j_call	cdr3_aa	cdr3_nt
NA	NA	TRBV21-1	TRBJ2-2	CASSKAQTWTSGNTGELFF	TGTGCCAGCAGCAAAGCCCAAACCTGGACTAGCGGGAACACCGGGGAGCTGTTTTTT
NA	once	TRBV28	TRBJ2-1	CASSVDRLTYNEQFF	TGTGCCAGCAGTGTAGACAGGTTAACCTACAATGAGCAGTTCTTC
NA	once	TRBV27	TRBJ1-2	CASTAGRGNGYTF	TGTGCCAGCACGGCGGGACGTGGGAATGGCTACACCTTC
NA	NA	TRBV7-2	TRBJ2-6	CASSSYSGANVLTF	TGTGCCAGCAGCTCCTATTCTGGGGCCAACGTCCTGACTTTC
TRBD1	NA	TRBV5-1	TRBJ1-1	CASSGQGGNTEAFF	TGCGCCAGCAGCGGACAGGGGGGGAACACTGAAGCTTTCTTT
TRBD1	NA	TRBV6-2/TRBV6-3	TRBJ1-5	CASSPDLGQGNQPQHF	TGTGCCAGCAGCCCTGACCTGGGACAGGGAAATCAGCCCCAGCATTTT
TRBD2	NA	TRBV6-5	TRBJ2-3	CASRKTGTSADTQYF	TGTGCCAGCAGGAAGACCGGGACTAGCGCAGATACGCAGTATTTT
NA	NA	TRBV24-1	TRBJ2-5	CATSDMYGGGGETQYF	TGTGCCACCAGTGATATGTACGGGGGAGGCGGAGAGACCCAGTACTTC
NA	once	TRBV27	TRBJ1-2	CASSSGGPGGYGYTF	TGTGCCAGCAGTTCCGGGGGACCCGGAGGCTATGGCTACACCTTC
TRBD1	NA	TRBV27	TRBJ2-7	CASSRDRNYEQYF	TGTGCCAGCAGTCGGGACAGAAACTACGAGCAGTACTTC
TRBD1	few	TRBV7-8	TRBJ1-2	CASSRDPKQGARTGYTF	TGTGCCAGCAGTCGCGATCCAAAACAGGGGGCGCGTACTGGCTACACCTTC
TRBD1	NA	TRBV24-1	TRBJ1-2	CATSDGDREGGYTF	TGTGCCACCAGTGATGGGGACAGGGAAGGGGGCTACACCTTC
NA	once	TRBV2	TRBJ1-1	CASAPGPGGLFAFF	TGTGCCAGCGCTCCGGGCCCCGGAGGGCTGTTTGCTTTCTTT
NA	NA	TRBV3-1/TRBV3-2	TRBJ1-2	CASSQLGGRGAYGYTF	TGTGCCAGCAGCCAGTTGGGAGGAAGGGGAGCCTATGGCTACACCTTC
NA	NA	TRBV28	TRBJ1-3	CASSLEVAGNTIYF	TGTGCCAGCAGTTTAGAGGTAGCAGGAAACACCATATATTTT
TRBD2	NA	TRBV6-5	TRBJ2-3	CASRGEGVGLNTQYF	TGTGCCAGTCGCGGGGAGGGAGTGGGGCTCAATACGCAGTATTTT
NA	NA	TRBV19	TRBJ2-7	CASSITGGTAFSYEQYF	TGTGCCAGTAGTATTACAGGCGGGACAGCCTTCTCCTACGAGCAGTACTTC
TRBD1	NA	TRBV20-1	TRBJ1-1	CSASGQGFEAFF	TGCAGTGCTAGTGGACAGGGGTTTGAAGCTTTCTTT
NA	NA	TRBV5-1	TRBJ2-5	CASSLSGTPNQETQYF	TGCGCCAGCAGCTTGTCAGGGACTCCAAATCAAGAGACCCAGTACTTC
TRBD1	NA	TRBV4-1	TRBJ1-5	CASSQGTGTYSNQPQHF	TGCGCCAGCAGCCAAGGGACAGGGACCTATAGCAATCAGCCCCAGCATTTT
NA	NA	TRBV7-2	TRBJ1-2	CASSAYFSDSPNYGYTF	TGTGCCAGCAGCGCCTACTTTTCGGACAGCCCAAACTATGGCTACACCTTC
TRBD1	NA	TRBV19	TRBJ1-5	CASSDLRDREGSNQPQHF	TGTGCCAGTAGCGACCTTCGGGACAGGGAAGGAAGCAATCAGCCCCAGCATTTT
NA	NA	TRBV29-1	TRBJ1-1	CSAGQSNTEAFF	TGCAGCGCCGGACAGTCTAACACTGAAGCTTTCTTT
TRBD1	NA	TRBV2	TRBJ1-6	CATVPDRGISPLHF	TGTGCAACCGTCCCGGACAGGGGGATTTCACCCCTCCACTTT